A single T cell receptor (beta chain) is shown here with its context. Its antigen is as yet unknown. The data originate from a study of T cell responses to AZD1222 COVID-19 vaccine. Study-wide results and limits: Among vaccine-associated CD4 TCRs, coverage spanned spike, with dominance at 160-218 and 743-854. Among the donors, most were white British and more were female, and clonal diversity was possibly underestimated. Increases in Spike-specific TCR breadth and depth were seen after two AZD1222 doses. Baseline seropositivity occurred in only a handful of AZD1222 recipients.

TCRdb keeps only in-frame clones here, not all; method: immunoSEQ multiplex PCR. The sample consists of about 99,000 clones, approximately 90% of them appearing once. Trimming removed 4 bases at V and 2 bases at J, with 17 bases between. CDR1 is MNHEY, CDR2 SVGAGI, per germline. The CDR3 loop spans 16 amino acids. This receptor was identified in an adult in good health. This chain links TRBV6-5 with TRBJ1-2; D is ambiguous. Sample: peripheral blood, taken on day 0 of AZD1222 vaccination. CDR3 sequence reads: CASSSLSEPGNYGYTF. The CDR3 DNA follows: TGTGCCAGCAGTTCCCTGTCAGAACCGGGGAACTATGGCTACACCTTC.